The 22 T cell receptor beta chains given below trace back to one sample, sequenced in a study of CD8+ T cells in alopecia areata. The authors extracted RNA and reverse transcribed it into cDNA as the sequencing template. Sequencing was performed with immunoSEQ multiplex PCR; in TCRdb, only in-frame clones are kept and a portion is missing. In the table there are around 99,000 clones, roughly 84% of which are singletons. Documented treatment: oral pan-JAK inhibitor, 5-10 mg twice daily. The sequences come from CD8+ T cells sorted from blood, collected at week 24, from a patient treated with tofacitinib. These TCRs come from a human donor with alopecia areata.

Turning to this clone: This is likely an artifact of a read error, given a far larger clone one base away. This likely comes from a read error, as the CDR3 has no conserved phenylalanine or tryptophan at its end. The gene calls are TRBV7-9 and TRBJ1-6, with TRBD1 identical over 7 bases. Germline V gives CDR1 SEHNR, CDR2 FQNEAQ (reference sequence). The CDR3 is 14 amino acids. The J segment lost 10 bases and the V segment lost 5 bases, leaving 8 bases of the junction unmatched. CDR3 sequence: CASSTNRGLSPLHL. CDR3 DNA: TGTGCCAGCAGCACCAACAGGGGTCTCTCACCCCTCCACCTT.

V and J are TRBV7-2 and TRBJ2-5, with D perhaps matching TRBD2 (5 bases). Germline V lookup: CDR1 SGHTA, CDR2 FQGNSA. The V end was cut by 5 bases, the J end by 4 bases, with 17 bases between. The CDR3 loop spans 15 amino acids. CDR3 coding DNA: TGTGCCAGCAGCCCCGGGCCGGGGTCTCGAGAGACCCAGTACTTC. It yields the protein CASSPGPGSRETQYF.

The CDR3 coding sequence is TGTGCCAGCAGCTTCTGGGTAGCGGGGGACACGGAAGAGACCCAGTACTTC. Translation gives CASSFWVAGDTEETQYF. The J gene is TRBJ2-5, the V gene TRBV5-6; 9 positions match TRBD2. Germline V gene lookup returns CDR1 SGHDT and CDR2 YYEEEE. The CDR3 is 17 residues long. V lost 2 bases, J lost 3 bases, and 11 bases stayed unmatched. Drawing the rest from reference TRBV5-6 and TRBJ2-5, the complete variable domain is DAGVTQSPTHLIKTRGQQVTLRCSPKSGHDTVSWYQQALGQGPQFIFQYYEEEERQRGNFPDRFSGHQFPNYSSELNVNALLLGDSALYLCASSFWVAGDTEETQYFGPGTRLLVL.

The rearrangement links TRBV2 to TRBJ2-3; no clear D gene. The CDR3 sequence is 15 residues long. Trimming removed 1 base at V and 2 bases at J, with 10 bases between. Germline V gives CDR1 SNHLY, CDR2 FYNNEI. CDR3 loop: CASSEGRWDTDTQYF. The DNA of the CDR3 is TGTGCCAGCAGTGAAGGCCGGTGGGACACAGATACGCAGTATTTT.

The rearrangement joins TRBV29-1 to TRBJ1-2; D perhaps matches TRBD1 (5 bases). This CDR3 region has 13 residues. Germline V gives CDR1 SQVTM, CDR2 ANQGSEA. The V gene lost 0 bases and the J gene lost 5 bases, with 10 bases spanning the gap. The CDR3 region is CSVEDAGYYGYTF. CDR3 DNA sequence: TGCAGCGTTGAAGATGCAGGGTATTATGGCTACACCTTC.

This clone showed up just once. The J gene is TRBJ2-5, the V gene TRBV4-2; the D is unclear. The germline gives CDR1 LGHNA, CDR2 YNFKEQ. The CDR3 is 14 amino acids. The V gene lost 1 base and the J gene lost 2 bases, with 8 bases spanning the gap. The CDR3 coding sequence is TGTGCCAGCAGCCAAGCAGGTGTGCAAGAGACCCAGTACTTC. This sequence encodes CASSQAGVQETQYF.

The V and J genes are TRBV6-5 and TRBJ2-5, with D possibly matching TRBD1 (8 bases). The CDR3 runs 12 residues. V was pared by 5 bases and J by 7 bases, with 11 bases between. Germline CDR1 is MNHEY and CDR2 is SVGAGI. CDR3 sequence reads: CASSTGGGTQYF. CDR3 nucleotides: TGTGCCAGCAGTACAGGGGGGGGGACCCAGTACTTC.

CDR3 coding DNA: TGTGCCAGCAGCTCCACAGGGGCCTACAATGAGCAGTTCTTC. This translates into CASSSTGAYNEQFF. The chain combines TRBV7-6 with TRBJ2-1; 7 bases are shared with TRBD1. Germline V gene sequence: CDR1 SGHVS, CDR2 FNYEAQ. The trim removed 4 bases at V and 2 bases at J, leaving 2 bases unmatched. This CDR3 region has 14 residues.

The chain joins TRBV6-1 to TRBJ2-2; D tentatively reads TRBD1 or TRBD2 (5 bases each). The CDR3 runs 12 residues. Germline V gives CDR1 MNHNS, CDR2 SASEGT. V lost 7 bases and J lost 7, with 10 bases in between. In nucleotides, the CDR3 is TGTGCCAGCATGGGGGTGGGCGGGGAGCTGTTTTTT. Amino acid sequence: CASMGVGGELFF.

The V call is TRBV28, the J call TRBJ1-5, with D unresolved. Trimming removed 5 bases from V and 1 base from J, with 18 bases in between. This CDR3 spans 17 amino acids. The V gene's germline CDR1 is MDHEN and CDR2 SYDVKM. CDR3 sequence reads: CASSLRNMDGSNQPQHF. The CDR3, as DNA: TGTGCCAGCAGTCTCCGTAATATGGACGGGAGCAATCAGCCCCAGCATTTT.

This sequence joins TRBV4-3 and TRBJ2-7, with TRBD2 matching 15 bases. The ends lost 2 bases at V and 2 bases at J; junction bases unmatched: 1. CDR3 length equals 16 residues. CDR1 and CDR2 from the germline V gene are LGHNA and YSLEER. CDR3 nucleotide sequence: TGCGCCAGCAGCCAACGGACTAGCGGGGGGGCCTACGAGCAGTACTTC. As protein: CASSQRTSGGAYEQYF.

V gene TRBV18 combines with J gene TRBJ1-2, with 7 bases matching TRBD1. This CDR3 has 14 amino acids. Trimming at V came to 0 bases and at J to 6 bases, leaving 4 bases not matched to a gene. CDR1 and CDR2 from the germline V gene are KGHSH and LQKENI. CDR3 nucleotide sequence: TGTGCCAGCTCACCACCGACAGGGCAGGATGGCTACACCTTC. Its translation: CASSPPTGQDGYTF.

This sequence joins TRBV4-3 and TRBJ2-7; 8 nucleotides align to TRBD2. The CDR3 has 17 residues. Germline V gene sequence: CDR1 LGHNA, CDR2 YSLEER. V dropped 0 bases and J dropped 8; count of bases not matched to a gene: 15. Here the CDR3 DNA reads TGCGCCAGCAGCCAAGACGCCCCGGGGGGGGGCCTCTGGCAGCAGTACTTC. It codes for CASSQDAPGGGLWQQYF.

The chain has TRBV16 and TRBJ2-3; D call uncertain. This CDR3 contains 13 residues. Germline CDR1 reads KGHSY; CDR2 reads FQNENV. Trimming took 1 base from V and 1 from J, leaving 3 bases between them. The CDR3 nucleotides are TGTGCCAGCAGCCAATGGGGCACAGATACGCAGTATTTT. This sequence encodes CASSQWGTDTQYF.

Here the CDR3 DNA reads TGCGCCAGCAGCCATGGTGAGGGGGGGAACAATGAGCAGTTCTTC. This codes for CASSHGEGGNNEQFF. The chain couples TRBV4-3 to TRBJ2-1; D is perhaps TRBD2 (7 bases). The CDR3 spans 15 residues. Per germline, CDR1 LGHNA and CDR2 YSLEER. V lost 3 bases, J lost 5 bases, and 14 bases lay in between.

CDR3 in DNA: TGTGCCATCAGTGAGAGGACTACCCCATGGGATGAGCAGTTCTTC. This gives the protein CAISERTTPWDEQFF. This chain links TRBV10-3 with TRBJ2-1; a possible D gene is TRBD2 (6 bases). The CDR3 has 15 amino acids. V dropped 2 bases and J dropped 8 bases, with 16 bases sitting between them. Germline loops: CDR1 ENHRY, CDR2 SYGVKD.

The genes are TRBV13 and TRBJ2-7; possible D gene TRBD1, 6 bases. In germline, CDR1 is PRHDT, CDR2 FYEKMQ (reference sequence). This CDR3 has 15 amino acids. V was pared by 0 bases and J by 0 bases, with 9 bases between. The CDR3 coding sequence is TGTGCCAGCAGCTTAGGGACAGGAGCCTCCTACGAGCAGTACTTC. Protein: CASSLGTGASYEQYF.

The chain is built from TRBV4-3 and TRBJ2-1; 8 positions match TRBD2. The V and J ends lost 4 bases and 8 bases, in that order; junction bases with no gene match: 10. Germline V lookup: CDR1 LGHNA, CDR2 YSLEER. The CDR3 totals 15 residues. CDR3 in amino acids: CASSPVAGGSDEQFF. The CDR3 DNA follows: TGCGCCAGCAGCCCTGTTGCGGGGGGCAGCGATGAGCAGTTCTTC.

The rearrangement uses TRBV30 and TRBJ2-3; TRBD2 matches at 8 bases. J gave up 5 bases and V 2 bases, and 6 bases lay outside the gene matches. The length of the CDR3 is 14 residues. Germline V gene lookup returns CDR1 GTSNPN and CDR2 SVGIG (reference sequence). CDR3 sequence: CAWSQTGGQDTQYF. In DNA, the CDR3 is TGTGCCTGGAGTCAAACGGGGGGGCAAGATACGCAGTATTTT.

DNA for the CDR3: TGTGCCTGGAGTGACGTTGTCTTCACTAATGAAAAACTGTTTTTT. Translated, it gives CAWSDVVFTNEKLFF. The rearrangement links TRBV30 to TRBJ1-4; D ambiguous. Germline-derived CDR1 and CDR2 are GTSNPN and SVGIG (reference sequence). With 1 base removed from V and 2 bases from J, the gap between germline ends came to 11 bases. There are 15 residues in the CDR3. The full variable domain, completed using reference TRBV30 and TRBJ1-4, is SQTIHQWPATLVQPVGSPLSLECTVEGTSNPNLYWYRQAAGRGLQLLFYSVGIGQISSEVPQNLSASRPQDRQFILSSKKLLLSDSGFYLCAWSDVVFTNEKLFFGSGTQLSVL.

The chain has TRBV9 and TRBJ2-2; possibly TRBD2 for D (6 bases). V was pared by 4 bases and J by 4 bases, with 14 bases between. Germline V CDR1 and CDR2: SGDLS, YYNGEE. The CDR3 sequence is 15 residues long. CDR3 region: CASSPYGGGTGELFF. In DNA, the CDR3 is TGTGCCAGCAGCCCTTACGGGGGAGGCACCGGGGAGCTGTTTTTT. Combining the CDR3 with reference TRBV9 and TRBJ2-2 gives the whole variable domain DSGVTQTPKHLITATGQRVTLRCSPRSGDLSVYWYQQSLDQGLQFLIQYYNGEERAKGNILERFSAQQFPDLHSELNLSSLELGDSALYFCASSPYGGGTGELFFGEGSRLTVL.

This chain's CDR3 is CANTRNWPEAFF. CDR3 bases: TGTGCCAACACCAGGAATTGGCCTGAAGCTTTCTTT. The chain employs TRBV7-9 and TRBJ1-1; D is ambiguous. The V gene's germline CDR1 is SEHNR and CDR2 FQNEAQ (reference sequence). V lost 10 bases, J lost 6 bases, and 15 bases lay in between. CDR3 length: 12 residues.